A few counts support the clone carrying this T cell receptor (beta chain). Each patient experienced a relapse that followed autologous stem cell transplantation, and brentuximab vedotin exposure varied. TCRdb's copy holds only in-frame clones and misses some; the assay was immunoSEQ multiplex PCR. Seen here are 150,000 or so clones, approximately 81% observed once, and the top ten hold 7.5% to 9.5%. This specimen comes from a study of PD-1 blockade in classical Hodgkin lymphoma. V shed 0 bases and J shed 0 bases, with 5 bases lying between them. The CDR3 length is 14 residues. The V gene's germline CDR1 is MNHNY and CDR2 SVGAGI (reference sequence).

The chain couples TRBV6-6 to TRBJ2-5; D gene ambiguous. The receptor was derived from a human donor with classical Hodgkin lymphoma. The sequences come from peripheral blood mononuclear cells (PBMCs), collected before the second cycle of nivolumab. This chain's CDR3 is CASSYSGNQETQYF. The DNA of the CDR3 is TGTGCCAGCAGTTACTCGGGAAACCAAGAGACCCAGTACTTC.